Following are 21 T cell receptor beta chains from one sample sequenced in a study of Graves' ophthalmopathy and Graves' hyperthyroidism. RNA transcripts were the source from which TCR beta CDR3 regions were amplified. In the first round, RT-PCR was carried out with HTBI primers, and a multiplex PCR formed the second round. TCRdb itself ran the multiplex PCR reads through MiXCR, one entry per CDR3 protein. This table holds around 1.1 million distinct CDR3 sequences, approximately 35% found once. The sequencing input was peripheral blood or thyroid tissue (not recorded which). These receptor sequences come from an adult man with Graves' hyperthyroidism.

The chain joins TRBV29-1 to TRBJ2-3; no clear D. Germline V gene data show CDR1 as SQVTM and CDR2 as ANQGSEA. The CDR3 has 14 amino acids. Trimming took off 7 bases at V and 2 bases at J, with 16 bases between the two ends. The CDR3 nucleotides are TGCAGCGCATGGTCGGCTCCTTCCACAGATACGCAGTATTTT. Its translation is CSAWSAPSTDTQYF.

The V and J genes are TRBV29-1 and TRBJ1-1, with 7 nucleotides matching TRBD1. Trimming at V came to 8 bases and at J to 1 base, leaving 16 bases not matched to a gene. Germline CDR1 reads SQVTM; CDR2 reads ANQGSEA. This CDR3 contains 16 residues. The CDR3 bases are TGCAGCTTGATGGGCAGGTACAGGGGACCGAACACTGAAGCTTTCTTT. Translated: CSLMGRYRGPNTEAFF.

Many counts were recorded for this clonotype. This chain joins TRBV11-2 and TRBJ1-2; D is uncertain. Trimming stripped 1 base from V and 7 bases from J, with 4 bases between. The CDR3 loop spans 11 amino acids. The germline V gene encodes CDR1 SGHAT and CDR2 FQNNGV. CDR3 in amino acids: CASSLVLGYTF. As DNA, the CDR3 is TGTGCCAGCAGCTTAGTTCTTGGCTACACCTTC. Drawing the rest from reference TRBV11-2 and TRBJ1-2, the complete variable domain is EAGVAQSPRYKIIEKRQSVAFWCNPISGHATLYWYQQILGQGPKLLIQFQNNGVVDDSQLPKDRFSAERLKGVDSTLKIQPAKLEDSAVYLCASSLVLGYTFGSGTRLTVV.

This clonotype was observed at least ten times. The chain has TRBV10-3 and TRBJ2-7, with TRBD1 matching 10 bases. V shed 6 bases, J shed 5 bases, and the junction held 7 bases outside the gene matches. Per the germline V gene, CDR1 is ENHRY and CDR2 is SYGVKD. The CDR3 runs to 14 residues. The CDR3 loop is CAISSGTGVHEQYF. DNA for the CDR3: TGTGCCATCAGCTCCGGGACAGGGGTCCACGAGCAGTACTTC.

This chain connects TRBV7-9 to TRBJ2-2, with 9 nucleotides matching TRBD1. Germline assignment: CDR1 SEHNR and CDR2 FQNEAQ (reference sequence). V was pared by 7 bases and J by 8 bases, with 5 bases of the junction left unmatched. CDR3 length: 13 amino acids. The CDR3 sequence is CASTLDRGGELFF. The CDR3 DNA reads TGTGCCAGCACCTTGGACAGGGGAGGGGAGCTGTTTTTT.

This clonotype was seen many times. The chain links TRBV20-1 to TRBJ2-5; D gene unclear. The CDR3 covers 14 residues. Deletions cut 0 bases from V and 0 bases from J, with 8 bases between. Germline loops: CDR1 DFQATT, CDR2 SNEGSKA (reference sequence). The chain's CDR3 is CSARDAEYQETQYF. The CDR3 DNA reads TGCAGTGCTAGAGATGCGGAATACCAAGAGACCCAGTACTTC.

In this sample, this clonotype turned up a few times. V gene TRBV5-1 combines with J gene TRBJ2-5, with D hard to call. The germline V gene has CDR1 SGHRS and CDR2 YFSETQ. The length of the CDR3 is 15 residues. V was clipped by 1 base and J by 2 bases, with 12 bases between them. Here the CDR3 reads CASSLSYGPQETQYF. The CDR3 DNA sequence: TGCGCCAGCAGCTTGAGCTACGGACCTCAAGAGACCCAGTACTTC. Filled out from reference TRBV5-1 and TRBJ2-5, the complete variable domain reads KAGVTQTPRYLIKTRGQQVTLSCSPISGHRSVSWYQQTPGQGLQFLFEYFSETQRNKGNFPGRFSGRQFSNSRSEMNVSTLELGDSALYLCASSLSYGPQETQYFGPGTRLLVL.

This clonotype was detected only once. J is TRBJ2-5 and V is TRBV19, with D possibly matching TRBD2 (6 bases). Germline V gene sequence: CDR1 LNHDA, CDR2 SQIVND (reference sequence). The ends were cut back, 8 bases at V and 5 bases at J, with 21 bases in the middle. This CDR3 spans 15 amino acids. This CDR3 reads CASSRGTLALETQYF. CDR3 nucleotide sequence: TGTGCCAGTTCTCGGGGGACCTTAGCCTTGGAGACCCAGTACTTC.

The V call is TRBV29-1, the J call TRBJ2-7, with 9 bases fitting TRBD1. J lost 4 bases, V lost 4 bases, and 8 bases had no gene match. CDR1 SQVTM and CDR2 ANQGSEA come from the germline V gene. The length of the CDR3 is 14 residues. The CDR3 spells CSVVRRDRAYEQYF. The CDR3 DNA follows: TGCAGCGTTGTAAGGAGGGACAGGGCGTACGAGCAGTACTTC.

On this clonotype: This CDR3 fails to terminate in the conserved phenylalanine or tryptophan, so it likely reflects a read error. The genes are TRBV10-3 and TRBJ2-7; TRBD2 aligns across 14 bases. This CDR3 comprises 15 residues. The J segment lost 2 bases and the V segment lost 6 bases, leaving 3 bases of the junction unmatched. Germline V gene data show CDR1 as ENHRY and CDR2 as SYGVKD. CDR3 nucleotides: TGTGCCATCAGCGCGGGACTAGCGGGAGCCTACGAGCAGTACCTC. This encodes CAISAGLAGAYEQYL.

This clonotype was recorded a few times. V is TRBV12-3 or TRBV12-4 and J is TRBJ1-5; D might be TRBD1 (6 bases). V gave up 5 bases and J gave up 9 bases, with 14 bases separating them. The CDR3 has 13 amino acids. The CDR3 bases are TGTGCCAGCAGTCAAGATACAGGGAGGCCCCAGCATTTT. Translating gives CASSQDTGRPQHF.

The chain couples TRBV12-3 or TRBV12-4 to TRBJ2-7, with D possibly matching TRBD2 (5 bases). V was trimmed by 3 bases and J by 2 bases, leaving 17 bases between them. The CDR3 totals 16 residues. Written as DNA, the CDR3 is TGTGCCAGCAGTTTTGTTCCGGGGAGTCTAGCCTACGAGCAGTACTTC. Residues: CASSFVPGSLAYEQYF.

In DNA, the CDR3 is TGTGCCAGCACTATGACAGGGGAAAACGTCCTGACTTTC. Translated: CASTMTGENVLTF. The gene calls are TRBV7-2 and TRBJ2-6; 8 bases agree with TRBD1. The CDR3 loop spans 13 amino acids. After removal of 7 bases from V and 10 bases from J, the junction contained 6 bases not matched to a gene. Germline V gene lookup returns CDR1 SGHTA and CDR2 FQGNSA.

The rearrangement uses TRBV29-1 and TRBJ1-1; D is uncertain. CDR1 and CDR2 from the germline V gene are SQVTM and ANQGSEA. This CDR3 region has 13 residues. The germline V and J ends were trimmed by 7 bases and 1 base, with 13 bases remaining between them. The CDR3 DNA reads TGCAGCGCCGCATTAACGAGGAACACTGAAGCTTTCTTT. Protein product: CSAALTRNTEAFF.

This clonotype came up many times. This rearrangement joins TRBV11-2 to TRBJ2-7, with TRBD2 matching 13 bases. V was pared by 4 bases and J by 0 bases, with 6 bases of the junction left unmatched. Germline assignment: CDR1 SGHAT and CDR2 FQNNGV. This CDR3 spans 17 amino acids. CDR3 nucleotides: TGTGCCAGCAGCTCAGGGGGGACTAGCGGGATCTCCTACGAGCAGTACTTC. Translation: CASSSGGTSGISYEQYF.

This clonotype has ten or more counts. V gene TRBV19 combines with J gene TRBJ1-1; D not certain. The CDR3 has 12 residues. Germline assignment: CDR1 LNHDA and CDR2 SQIVND (reference sequence). V was shortened by 4 bases and J by 1 base, with 4 bases between the two germline ends. CDR3 loop: CASSNSNTEAFF. In nucleotides, the CDR3 is TGTGCCAGTAGTAACTCGAACACTGAAGCTTTCTTT. Full variable domain (rest looked up from reference TRBV19 and TRBJ1-1): DGGITQSPKYLFRKEGQNVTLSCEQNLNHDAMYWYRQDPGQGLRLIYYSQIVNDFQKGDIAEGYSVSREKKESFPLTVTSAQKNPTAFYLCASSNSNTEAFFGQGTRLTVV.

This clonotype was recorded at least ten times. The chain is built from TRBV25-1 and TRBJ2-5, with unresolved D. Germline CDR1 and CDR2: MGHDK and SYGVNS. The CDR3 runs 11 residues. V was shortened by 1 base and J by 5 bases, with 2 bases between the two germline ends. The CDR3 sequence is CASSELETQYF. CDR3 bases: TGTGCCAGCAGTGAATTGGAGACCCAGTACTTC.

The chain carries TRBV25-1 and TRBJ1-2; D gene unclear. Germline V lookup: CDR1 MGHDK, CDR2 SYGVNS. This CDR3 is 12 amino acids long. V dropped 5 bases and J dropped 6 bases, with 10 bases sitting between them. The CDR3 DNA reads as TGTGCCAGCAGTTTCTATTCGGATGGCTACACCTTC. This codes for CASSFYSDGYTF.

The rearrangement uses TRBV4-1 and TRBJ1-4; D is ambiguous. The length of the CDR3 is 14 residues. Germline CDR1 is MGHRA and CDR2 is YSYEKL. Trimming took 6 bases from V and 2 from J, leaving 10 bases between them. The CDR3 loop reads CASRTQATNEKLFF. The CDR3 DNA reads TGCGCCAGCAGGACTCAGGCCACTAATGAAAAACTGTTTTTT.

This clonotype was found a few times. The V call is TRBV19, the J call TRBJ2-5, with 9 bases that match TRBD1. Germline V lookup: CDR1 LNHDA, CDR2 SQIVND (reference sequence). This CDR3 contains 14 residues. With V trimmed by 2 bases and J by 9 bases, 7 bases remained unmatched. CDR3 nucleotide sequence: TGTGCCAGTAGTATAACAGGGGGCAAGGGGGCCCAGTACTTC. Its protein is CASSITGGKGAQYF.

In the case of this clonotype: With a much larger clone just one base away, this may be a read error. J is TRBJ2-6 and V is TRBV10-2; 10 bases are a match to TRBD1. The J segment lost 0 bases and the V segment lost 8 bases, leaving 16 bases of the junction unmatched. This CDR3 has 20 amino acids. From germline, CDR1 is WSHSY and CDR2 SAAADI. The CDR3 sequence is CASQTGGASLSGSGANVLTF. In DNA, the CDR3 is TGCGCCAGCCAGACAGGGGGCGCTTCCCTTTCAGGCTCTGGGGCCAACGTCCTGACTTTC.